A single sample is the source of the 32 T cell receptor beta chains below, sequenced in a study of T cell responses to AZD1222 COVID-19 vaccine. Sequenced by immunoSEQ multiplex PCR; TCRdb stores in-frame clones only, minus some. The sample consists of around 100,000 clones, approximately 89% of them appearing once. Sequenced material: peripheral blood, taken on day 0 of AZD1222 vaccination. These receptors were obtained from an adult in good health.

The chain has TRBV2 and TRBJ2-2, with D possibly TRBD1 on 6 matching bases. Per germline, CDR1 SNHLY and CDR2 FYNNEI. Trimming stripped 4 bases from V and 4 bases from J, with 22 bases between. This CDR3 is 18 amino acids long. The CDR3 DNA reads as TGTGCCAGCAGTGTCAGCCTTGGGGGCCTGGTCGTCACCGGGGAGCTGTTTTTT. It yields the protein CASSVSLGGLVVTGELFF.

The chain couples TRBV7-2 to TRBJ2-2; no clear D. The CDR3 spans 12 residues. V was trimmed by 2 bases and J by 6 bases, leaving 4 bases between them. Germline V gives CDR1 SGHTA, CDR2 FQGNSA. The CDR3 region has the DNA TGTGCCAGCAGCTTACTGGCCGGGGAGCTGTTTTTT. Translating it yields CASSLLAGELFF.

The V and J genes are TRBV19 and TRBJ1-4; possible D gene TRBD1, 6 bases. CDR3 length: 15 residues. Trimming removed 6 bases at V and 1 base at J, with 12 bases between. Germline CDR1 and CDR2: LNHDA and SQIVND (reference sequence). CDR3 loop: CASSNIGGTNEKLFF. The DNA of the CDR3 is TGTGCCAGTAGCAACATAGGGGGAACTAATGAAAAACTGTTTTTT.

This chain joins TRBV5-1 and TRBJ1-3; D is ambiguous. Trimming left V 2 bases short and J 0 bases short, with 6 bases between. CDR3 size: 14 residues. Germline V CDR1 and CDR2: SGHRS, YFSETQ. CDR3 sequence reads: CASSFTASGNTIYF. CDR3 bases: TGCGCCAGCAGCTTTACAGCCTCTGGAAACACCATATATTTT.

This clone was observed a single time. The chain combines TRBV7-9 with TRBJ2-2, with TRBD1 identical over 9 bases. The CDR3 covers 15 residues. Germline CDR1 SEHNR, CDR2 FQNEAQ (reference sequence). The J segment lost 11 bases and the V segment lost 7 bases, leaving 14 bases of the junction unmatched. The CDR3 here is CASISPGTGQRELFF. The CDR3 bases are TGTGCCAGCATCTCACCCGGGACAGGGCAGCGAGAGCTGTTTTTT.

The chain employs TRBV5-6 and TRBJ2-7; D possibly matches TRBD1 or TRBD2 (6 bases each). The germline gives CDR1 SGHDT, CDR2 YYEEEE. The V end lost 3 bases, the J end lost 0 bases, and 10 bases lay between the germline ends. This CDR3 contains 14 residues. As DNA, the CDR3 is TGTGCCAGCAGCTGGGGGGCGAGCTCCTACGAGCAGTACTTC. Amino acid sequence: CASSWGASSYEQYF.

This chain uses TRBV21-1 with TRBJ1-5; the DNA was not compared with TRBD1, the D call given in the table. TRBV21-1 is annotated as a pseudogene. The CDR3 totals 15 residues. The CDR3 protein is CASSKDRAGGQPQHF. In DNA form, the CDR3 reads TGTGCCAGCAGCAAGGACAGGGCAGGGGGTCAGCCCCAGCATTTT.

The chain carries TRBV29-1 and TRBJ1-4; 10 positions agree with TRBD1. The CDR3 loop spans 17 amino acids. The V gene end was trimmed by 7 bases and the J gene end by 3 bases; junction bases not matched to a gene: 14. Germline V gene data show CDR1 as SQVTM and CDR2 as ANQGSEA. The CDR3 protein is CSARQGANRGPNEKLFF. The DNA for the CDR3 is TGCAGCGCGAGACAGGGGGCCAATAGGGGACCTAATGAAAAACTGTTTTTT.

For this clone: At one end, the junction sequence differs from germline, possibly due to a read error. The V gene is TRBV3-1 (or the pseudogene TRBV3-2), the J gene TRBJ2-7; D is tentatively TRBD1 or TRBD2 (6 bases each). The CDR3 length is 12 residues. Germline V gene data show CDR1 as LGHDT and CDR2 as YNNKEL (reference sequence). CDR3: CASTQGGYEQYF. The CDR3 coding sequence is TGTGCCAGCACCCAAGGGGGGTACGAGCAGTACTTC.

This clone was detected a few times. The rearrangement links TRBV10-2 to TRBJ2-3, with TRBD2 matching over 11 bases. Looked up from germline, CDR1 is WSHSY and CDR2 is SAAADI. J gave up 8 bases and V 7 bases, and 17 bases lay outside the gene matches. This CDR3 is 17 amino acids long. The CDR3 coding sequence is TGCGCCAGCATGGGGCTAGCGGGGGGCGTACAGCCAGGTACGCAGTATTTT. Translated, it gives CASMGLAGGVQPGTQYF.

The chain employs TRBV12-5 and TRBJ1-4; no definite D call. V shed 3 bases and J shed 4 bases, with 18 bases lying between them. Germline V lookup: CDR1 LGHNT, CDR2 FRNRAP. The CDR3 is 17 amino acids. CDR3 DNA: TGTGCTAGTGGTTTATGCCGTGTAGTTCCCATTAATGAAAAACTGTTTTTT. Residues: CASGLCRVVPINEKLFF.

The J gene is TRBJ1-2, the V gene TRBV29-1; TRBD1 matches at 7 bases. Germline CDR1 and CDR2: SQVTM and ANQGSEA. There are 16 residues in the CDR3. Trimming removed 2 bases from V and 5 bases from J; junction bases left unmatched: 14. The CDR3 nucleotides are TGCAGCGTTGAACCACTCCTGACAGGGAGGCCTTATGGCTACACCTTC. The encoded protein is CSVEPLLTGRPYGYTF.

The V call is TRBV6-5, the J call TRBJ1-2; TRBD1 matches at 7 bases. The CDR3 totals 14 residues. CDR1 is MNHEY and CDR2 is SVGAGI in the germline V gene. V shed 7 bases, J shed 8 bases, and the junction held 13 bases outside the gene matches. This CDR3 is CASTHGDRNQGYTF. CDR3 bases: TGTGCCAGCACCCACGGGGACAGAAACCAAGGCTACACCTTC.

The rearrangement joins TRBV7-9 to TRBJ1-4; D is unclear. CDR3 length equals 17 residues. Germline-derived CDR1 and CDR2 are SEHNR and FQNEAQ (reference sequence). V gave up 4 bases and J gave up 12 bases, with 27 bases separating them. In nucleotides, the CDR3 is TGTGCCAGCAGCTCCACCAGACCGGAAGGGAAGGTGGTAGAACTGTTTTTT. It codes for CASSSTRPEGKVVELFF.

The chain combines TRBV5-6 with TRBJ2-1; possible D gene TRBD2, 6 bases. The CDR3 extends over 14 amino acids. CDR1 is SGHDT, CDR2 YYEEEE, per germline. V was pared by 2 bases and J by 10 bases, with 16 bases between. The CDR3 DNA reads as TGTGCCAGCAGCTTTGGTGGCGGAGGGAGCGAGCAGTTCTTC. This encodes CASSFGGGGSEQFF.

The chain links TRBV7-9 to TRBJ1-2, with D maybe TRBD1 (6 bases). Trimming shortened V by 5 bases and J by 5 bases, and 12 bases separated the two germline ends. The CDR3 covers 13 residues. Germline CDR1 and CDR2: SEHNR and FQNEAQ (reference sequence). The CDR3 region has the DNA TGTGCCAGCAGCCCCCAGGGGTTTTATGGCTACACCTTC. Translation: CASSPQGFYGYTF.

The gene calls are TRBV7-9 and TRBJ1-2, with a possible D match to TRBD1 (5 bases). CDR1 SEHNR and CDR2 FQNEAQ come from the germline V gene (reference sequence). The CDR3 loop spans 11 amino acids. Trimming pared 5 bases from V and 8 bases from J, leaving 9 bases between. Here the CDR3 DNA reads TGTGCCAGCAGCCCCGGGGCCGGCTACACCTTC. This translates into CASSPGAGYTF.

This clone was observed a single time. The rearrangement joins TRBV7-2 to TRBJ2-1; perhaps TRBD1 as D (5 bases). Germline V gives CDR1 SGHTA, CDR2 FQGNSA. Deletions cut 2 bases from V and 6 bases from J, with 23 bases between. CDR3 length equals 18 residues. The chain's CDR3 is CASSLRGFPERTGNEQFF. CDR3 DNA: TGTGCCAGCAGCTTAAGGGGATTTCCTGAGCGTACGGGCAATGAGCAGTTCTTC.

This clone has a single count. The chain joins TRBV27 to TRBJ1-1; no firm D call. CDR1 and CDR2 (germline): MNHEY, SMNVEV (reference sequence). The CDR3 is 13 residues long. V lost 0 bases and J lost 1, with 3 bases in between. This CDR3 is CASSLSKNTEAFF. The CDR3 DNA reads TGTGCCAGCAGTTTATCGAAGAACACTGAAGCTTTCTTT.

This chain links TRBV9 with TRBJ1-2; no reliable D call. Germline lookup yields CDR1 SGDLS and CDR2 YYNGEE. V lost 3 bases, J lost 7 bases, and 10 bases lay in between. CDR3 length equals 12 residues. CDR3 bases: TGTGCCAGCAGCGCGGAGGTCTCTGGCTACACCTTC. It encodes CASSAEVSGYTF.

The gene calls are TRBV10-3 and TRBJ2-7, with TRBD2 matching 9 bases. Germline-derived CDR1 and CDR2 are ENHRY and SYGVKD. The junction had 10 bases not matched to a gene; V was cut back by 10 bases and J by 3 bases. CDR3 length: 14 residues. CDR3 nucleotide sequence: TGTGCCACTTTTCCGCGGGGGGGCAGCTACGAGCAGTACTTC. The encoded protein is CATFPRGGSYEQYF.

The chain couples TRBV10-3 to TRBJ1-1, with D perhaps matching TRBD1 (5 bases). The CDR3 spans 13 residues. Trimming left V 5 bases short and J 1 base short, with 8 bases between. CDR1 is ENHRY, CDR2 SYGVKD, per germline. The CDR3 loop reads CAISPTGNTEAFF. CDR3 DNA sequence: TGTGCCATCAGTCCCACAGGGAACACTGAAGCTTTCTTT.

CDR3 in DNA: TGTGCCAGCAGTTTTTTACACGAGCAGTACTTC. It yields the protein CASSFLHEQYF. The V call is TRBV12-3 or TRBV12-4, the J call TRBJ2-7; D is unresolved. This CDR3 has 11 amino acids. Trimming removed 3 bases at V and 5 bases at J, with 5 bases between.

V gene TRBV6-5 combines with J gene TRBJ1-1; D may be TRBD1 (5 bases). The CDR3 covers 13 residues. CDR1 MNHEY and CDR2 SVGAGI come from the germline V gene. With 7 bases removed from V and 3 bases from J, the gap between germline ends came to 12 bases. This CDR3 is CASNWGVDTEAFF. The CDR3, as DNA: TGTGCCAGCAATTGGGGGGTGGACACTGAAGCTTTCTTT.

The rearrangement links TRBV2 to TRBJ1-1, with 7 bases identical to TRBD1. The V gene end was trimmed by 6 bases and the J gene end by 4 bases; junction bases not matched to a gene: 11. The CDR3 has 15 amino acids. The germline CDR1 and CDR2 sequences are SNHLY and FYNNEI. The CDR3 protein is CASRAGQRSGTEAFF. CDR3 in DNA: TGTGCCAGCAGAGCGGGACAGCGCTCGGGCACTGAAGCTTTCTTT.

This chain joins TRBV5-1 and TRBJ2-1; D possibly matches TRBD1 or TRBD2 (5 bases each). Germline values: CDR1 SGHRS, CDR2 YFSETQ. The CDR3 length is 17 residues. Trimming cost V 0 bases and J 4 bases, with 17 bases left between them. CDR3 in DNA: TGCGCCAGCAGCTTGGTGGTGGGCCGGGACCAATACAATGAGCAGTTCTTC. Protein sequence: CASSLVVGRDQYNEQFF.

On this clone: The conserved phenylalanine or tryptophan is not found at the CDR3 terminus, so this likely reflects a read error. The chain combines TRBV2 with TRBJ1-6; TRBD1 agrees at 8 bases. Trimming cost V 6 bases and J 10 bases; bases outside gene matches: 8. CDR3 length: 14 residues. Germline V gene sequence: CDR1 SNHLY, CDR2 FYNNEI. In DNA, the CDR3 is TGTGCCAGCAGCCTAGGACAGGGAGCATCACCCCTCCACCTT. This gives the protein CASSLGQGASPLHL.

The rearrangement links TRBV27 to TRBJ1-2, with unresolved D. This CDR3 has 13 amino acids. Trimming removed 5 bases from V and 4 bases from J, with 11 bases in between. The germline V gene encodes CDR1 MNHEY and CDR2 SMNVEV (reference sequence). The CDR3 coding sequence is TGTGCCAGCAGTCCGGGAGAGTTCTATGGCTACACCTTC. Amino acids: CASSPGEFYGYTF.

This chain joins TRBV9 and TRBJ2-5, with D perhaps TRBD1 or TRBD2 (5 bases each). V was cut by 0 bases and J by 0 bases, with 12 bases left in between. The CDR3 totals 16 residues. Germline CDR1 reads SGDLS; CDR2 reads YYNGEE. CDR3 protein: CASSVVAWGNQETQYF. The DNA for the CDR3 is TGTGCCAGCAGCGTAGTGGCGTGGGGGAACCAAGAGACCCAGTACTTC.

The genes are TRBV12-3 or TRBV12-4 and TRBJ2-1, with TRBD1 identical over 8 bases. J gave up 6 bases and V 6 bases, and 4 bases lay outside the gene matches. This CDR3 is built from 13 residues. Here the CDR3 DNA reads TGTGCCAGCAGCACGACAGGGGTCAATGAGCAGTTCTTC. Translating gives CASSTTGVNEQFF.

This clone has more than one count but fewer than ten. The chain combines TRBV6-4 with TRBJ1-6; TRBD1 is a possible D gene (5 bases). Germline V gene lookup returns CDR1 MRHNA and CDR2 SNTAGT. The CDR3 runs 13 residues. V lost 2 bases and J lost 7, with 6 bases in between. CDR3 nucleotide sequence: TGTGCCAGCAGTGACAGGGACAATTCACCCCTCCACTTT. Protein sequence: CASSDRDNSPLHF.

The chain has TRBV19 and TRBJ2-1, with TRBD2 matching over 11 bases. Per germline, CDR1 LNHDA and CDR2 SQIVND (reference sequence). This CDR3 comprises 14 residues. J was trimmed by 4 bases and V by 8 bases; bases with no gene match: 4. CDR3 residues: CASQLAGEYNEQFF. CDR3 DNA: TGTGCCAGTCAACTAGCGGGGGAATACAATGAGCAGTTCTTC.